The TCR beta chain under discussion was sequenced for a study of blood T cell repertoires in COVID-19. Study-level background: There were acute and convalescent COVID-19 samples, and they came from the United States, Italy and Spain. From T cells, B-cell-depleted T cells, or PBMCs came the material, which was cDNA or gDNA.

In the original analysis: Reference gene primer amplification yielded estimated nucleated cell counts. Profiled with immunoSEQ multiplex PCR; TCRdb holds only in-frame clones, not every one. V and J calls plus clone size are reproduced from that table; the DNA served to infer D and trimming. The sample comprises roughly 100,000 clones, over 70% of which are singletons, and roughly 15% rests with the top ten. From germline, CDR1 is GTSNPN and CDR2 SVGIG (reference sequence). With 2 bases removed from V and 10 bases from J, the gap between germline ends came to 17 bases. This CDR3 is 13 amino acids long.

The J gene is TRBJ2-5, the V gene TRBV30; weak D call: TRBD2 (6 bases). The sample consisted of peripheral blood. This TCR derives from a man aged 50-60 years with acute or convalescent COVID-19. The CDR3, as DNA: TGTGCCTGGAGTTTAGGGCTAGCGAAGGACCAGTACTTC. Translating it yields CAWSLGLAKDQYF.